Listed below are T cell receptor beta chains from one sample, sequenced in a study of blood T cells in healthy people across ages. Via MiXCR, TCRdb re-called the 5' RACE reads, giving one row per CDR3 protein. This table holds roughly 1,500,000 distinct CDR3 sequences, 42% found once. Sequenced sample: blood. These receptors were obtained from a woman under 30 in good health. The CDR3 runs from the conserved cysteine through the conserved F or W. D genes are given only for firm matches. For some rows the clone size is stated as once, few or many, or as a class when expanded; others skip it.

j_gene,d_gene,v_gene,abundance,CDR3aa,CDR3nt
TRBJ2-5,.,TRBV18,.,CASSPSAPPETQYF,TGTGCCAGCTCACCAAGCGCTCCACCGGAGACCCAGTACTTC
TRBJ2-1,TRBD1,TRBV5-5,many,CASSPGQNYNEQFF,TGTGCCAGCAGCCCGGGACAGAATTACAATGAGCAGTTCTTC
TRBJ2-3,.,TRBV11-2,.,CASSLADPAGDTQYF,TGTGCCAGCAGCTTGGCGGACCCGGCGGGAGATACGCAGTATTTT
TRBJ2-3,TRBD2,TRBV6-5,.,CASSSLTGLAGGSTDTQYF,TGTGCCAGCAGTTCCCTAACGGGACTAGCGGGGGGTAGCACAGATACGCAGTATTTT
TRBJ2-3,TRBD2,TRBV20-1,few,CSGLAGLATDTQYF,TGCAGTGGGTTAGCGGGACTCGCCACAGATACGCAGTATTTT
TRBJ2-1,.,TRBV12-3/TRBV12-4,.,CASRQAADGNEQFF,TGTGCCAGCAGACAAGCGGCCGACGGCAATGAGCAGTTCTTC
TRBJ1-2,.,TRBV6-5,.,CASSQRGSYTF,TGTGCCAGCAGCCAACGTGGATCCTACACCTTC
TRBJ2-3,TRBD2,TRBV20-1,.,CSARGTSGKHTDTQYF,TGCAGTGCTAGGGGGACTAGCGGGAAACACACAGATACGCAGTATTTT
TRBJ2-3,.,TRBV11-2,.,CASSLDSGYTDTQYF,TGTGCCAGCAGCTTAGATAGCGGCTACACAGATACGCAGTATTTT
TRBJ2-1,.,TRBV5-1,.,CASMVGTVGGYEQFF,TGCGCCAGCATGGTGGGAACGGTAGGCGGATATGAGCAGTTCTTC
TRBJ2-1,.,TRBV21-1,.,CASIGTPMGRIYNEQFF,TGTGCCAGCATCGGGACCCCAATGGGGCGTATATACAATGAGCAGTTCTTC
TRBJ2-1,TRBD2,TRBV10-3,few,CAISASGNENEQFF,TGTGCCATCAGTGCTAGCGGGAATGAAAATGAGCAGTTCTTC
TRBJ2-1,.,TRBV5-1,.,CASSLSRVPNEQFF,TGCGCCAGCAGCTTGAGCAGGGTCCCCAATGAGCAGTTCTTC
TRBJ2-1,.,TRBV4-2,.,CASSQAHGRRSYNEQFF,TGTGCCAGCAGCCAAGCGCACGGGAGAAGATCCTACAATGAGCAGTTCTTC
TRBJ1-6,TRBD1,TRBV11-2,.,CASSFERTGARNSPLHF,TGTGCCAGCAGCTTCGAACGGACAGGGGCGAGGAATTCACCCCTCCACTTT
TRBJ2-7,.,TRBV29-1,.,CSVRDGLLYEQYF,TGCAGCGTGCGGGACGGATTACTCTACGAGCAGTACTTC
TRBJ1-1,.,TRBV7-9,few,CASSLIMDTEAFF,TGTGCCAGCAGCTTAATTATGGACACTGAAGCTTTCTTT
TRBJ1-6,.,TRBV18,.,CASSPGPLLGSPLHF,TGTGCCAGCTCACCGGGACCCTTATTGGGTTCACCCCTCCACTTT
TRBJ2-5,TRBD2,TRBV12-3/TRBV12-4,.,CASRGGSEETQYF,TGTGCCAGCCGCGGGGGTTCTGAGGAGACCCAGTACTTC
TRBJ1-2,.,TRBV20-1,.,CSARPSKAAGYTF,TGCAGTGCTAGACCATCGAAGGCGGCTGGCTACACCTTC
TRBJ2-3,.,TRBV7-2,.,CASSGGRGAPSTDTQYF,TGTGCCAGCAGTGGGGGTAGAGGGGCCCCTAGCACAGATACGCAGTATTTT
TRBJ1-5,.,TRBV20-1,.,CSADSGGAYSNQPQHF,TGCAGTGCTGACAGCGGGGGCGCCTATAGCAATCAGCCCCAGCATTTT
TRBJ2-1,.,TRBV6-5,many,CASSGGLHNEQFF,TGTGCCAGCTCCGGCGGACTACACAATGAGCAGTTCTTC
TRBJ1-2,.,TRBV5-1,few,CASKTGSYGYTF,TGCGCCAGTAAGACCGGGTCCTATGGCTACACCTTC
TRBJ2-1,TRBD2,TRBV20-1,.,CSARASGRASSNEQFF,TGCAGTGCTAGAGCCAGCGGGAGGGCCTCTAGCAATGAGCAGTTCTTC
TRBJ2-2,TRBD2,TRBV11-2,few,CASSLGSGLGSPGELFF,TGTGCCAGCAGCTTAGGATCGGGACTAGGGAGTCCCGGGGAGCTGTTTTTT